Below, one TCR beta chain is given with its context. Its specificity is not known. The V end was cut by 5 bases, the J end by 2 bases, with 22 bases between. Germline lookup yields CDR1 LGHDT and CDR2 YNNKEL (reference sequence). CDR3 length equals 18 residues. This sample is part of a study of T cell responses to AZD1222 COVID-19 vaccine. Study results and caveats: Unmutated variant regions are reportedly the target of nearly half of TCRs that are spike-specific. Across spike, vaccine-associated CD4 TCRs were found, dominant at 160-218 and 743-854.

Some clones are missing from TCRdb's copy, which holds only in-frame ones; the method was immunoSEQ multiplex PCR. The repertoire consists of 35,000 to 55,000 clones, with about 80% occurring once and the leading ten covering about 20%. The source is an adult who received the MenACWY meningococcal vaccine as a control. This material consisted of peripheral blood, taken 28 days after the second dose of the MenACWY control vaccine. This chain uses TRBV3-1 (or the pseudogene TRBV3-2) with TRBJ1-5; D unclear. CDR3 DNA: TGTGCCAGCAGCGACGGGATACCTAGTGGGTTGGGCAATCAGCCCCAGCATTTT. It yields the protein CASSDGIPSGLGNQPQHF.